Shown below are 15 T cell receptor beta chains from a single sample sequenced in a study of T cell responses to AZD1222 COVID-19 vaccine. Using immunoSEQ multiplex PCR, the repertoire was profiled, and TCRdb retains in-frame clones only, with some absent. The table lists 69,000 or so clones, around 90% of them singletons. Specimen: peripheral blood, collected 28 days after the second dose of the MenACWY control vaccine. The receptor source for this set is an adult who received the MenACWY meningococcal vaccine as a control.

The chain links TRBV10-3 to TRBJ2-5, with D maybe TRBD1 (6 bases). This CDR3 has 13 residues. CDR1 is ENHRY, CDR2 SYGVKD, per germline. Trimming stripped 4 bases from V and 5 bases from J, with 11 bases between. CDR3 amino acids: CAISAYREETQYF. CDR3 nucleotides: TGTGCCATCAGTGCTTACAGGGAGGAGACCCAGTACTTC.

The rearrangement links TRBV2 to TRBJ2-7; the D gene is possibly TRBD2 (5 bases). Per germline, CDR1 SNHLY and CDR2 FYNNEI. The germline V and J ends were trimmed by 7 bases and 0 bases, with 13 bases remaining between them. This CDR3 region has 14 residues. CDR3 loop: CASIWDGSSYEQYF. The DNA for the CDR3 is TGTGCCAGCATCTGGGATGGGAGCTCCTACGAGCAGTACTTC.

This chain uses TRBV5-5 with TRBJ1-2, with D perhaps matching TRBD1 (6 bases). Trimming pared 3 bases from V and 4 bases from J, leaving 19 bases between. The CDR3 extends over 16 amino acids. Germline lookup yields CDR1 SGHKS and CDR2 YYEKEE (reference sequence). In nucleotides, the CDR3 is TGTGCCAGCAGCTCCTCAATGGGGGCGGAGCTCTATGGCTACACCTTC. Protein sequence: CASSSSMGAELYGYTF.

The chain joins TRBV12-3 or TRBV12-4 to TRBJ1-1, with D hard to call. Trimming stripped 1 base from V and 3 bases from J, with 6 bases between. This CDR3 is built from 13 residues. The CDR3 protein is CASSLGEDTEAFF. The CDR3 DNA is TGTGCCAGCAGTTTAGGGGAGGACACTGAAGCTTTCTTT.

The chain carries TRBV6-5 and TRBJ2-1; D may be TRBD1 (5 bases). The germline V gene encodes CDR1 MNHEY and CDR2 SVGAGI. V was shortened by 2 bases and J by 1 base, with 9 bases between the two germline ends. The CDR3 is made up of 15 amino acids. DNA of the CDR3: TGTGCCAGCAGTTACCGGACACTGTCCTACAATGAGCAGTTCTTC. Amino acids: CASSYRTLSYNEQFF.

The chain couples TRBV2 to TRBJ1-1; TRBD1 aligns across 9 bases. This CDR3 spans 13 amino acids. CDR1 and CDR2 from the germline V gene are SNHLY and FYNNEI. The junction had 2 bases not matched to a gene; V was cut back by 4 bases and J by 5 bases. The CDR3 DNA is TGTGCCAGCAGTGGAGACAGGGGGACTGAAGCTTTCTTT. As protein: CASSGDRGTEAFF.

The count of this clone is one. The V call is TRBV3-1 (or the pseudogene TRBV3-2), the J call TRBJ2-1, with TRBD2 as a possible D gene (7 bases). Germline V gene data show CDR1 as LGHDT and CDR2 as YNNKEL (reference sequence). V shed 2 bases and J shed 4 bases, with 18 bases lying between them. This CDR3 region has 17 residues. The CDR3 protein is CASSQPAGGAHYNEQFF. DNA for the CDR3: TGTGCCAGCAGCCAACCAGCTGGGGGGGCCCATTACAATGAGCAGTTCTTC.

The CDR3 region is CASSSTAMNTEAFF. The CDR3 bases are TGTGCCAGCAGCTCGACCGCTATGAACACTGAAGCTTTCTTT. The chain has TRBV28 and TRBJ1-1, with D uncertain. Per the germline V gene, CDR1 is MDHEN and CDR2 is SYDVKM. The CDR3 contains 14 residues. Deletions cut 6 bases from V and 0 bases from J, with 11 bases between.

V is TRBV27 and J is TRBJ2-3; TRBD1 matches 9 bases. V shed 6 bases, J shed 4 bases, and the junction held 8 bases outside the gene matches. Germline lookup yields CDR1 MNHEY and CDR2 SMNVEV (reference sequence). There are 15 residues in the CDR3. The CDR3 sequence is CASRTGQGIPDTQYF. In nucleotides, the CDR3 is TGTGCCAGCAGAACGGGACAGGGTATACCAGATACGCAGTATTTT.

The chain combines TRBV7-2 with TRBJ1-2, with TRBD1 matching over 9 bases. V shed 6 bases, J shed 8 bases, and the junction held 4 bases outside the gene matches. Germline lookup yields CDR1 SGHTA and CDR2 FQGNSA. The CDR3 covers 12 residues. The DNA of the CDR3 is TGTGCCAGCAGGAACGACAGGGGGGGCTACACCTTC. Translation gives CASRNDRGGYTF.

The chain couples TRBV7-2 to TRBJ2-7; weak D call: TRBD2 (6 bases). V was trimmed by 5 bases and J by 7 bases, leaving 15 bases between them. This CDR3 is 13 amino acids long. The V gene's germline CDR1 is SGHTA and CDR2 FQGNSA. The CDR3 region has the DNA TGTGCCAGCAGCATTCAAGGCAGCGGGGAGCAGTACTTC. Amino acid sequence: CASSIQGSGEQYF.

DNA for the CDR3: TGTGCCATCAGTCCGGGACAGGGTTCAGGGTCCTACGAGCAGTACTTC. It is translated as CAISPGQGSGSYEQYF. The chain is built from TRBV10-3 and TRBJ2-7; TRBD1 matches at 9 bases. J lost 1 base, V lost 5 bases, and 9 bases had no gene match. In germline, CDR1 is ENHRY, CDR2 SYGVKD. CDR3 length: 16 residues.

The table lists this clone with a count of one. V and J are TRBV21-1 and TRBJ2-5; the table gives TRBD2 as D, unverified against the DNA. TRBV21-1 is deemed a pseudogene. The CDR3 covers 16 residues. The CDR3 reads CASSKWGGGPPRTQYF. The CDR3 coding sequence is TGTGCCAGCAGCAAATGGGGCGGGGGGCCCCCTAGGACCCAGTACTTC.

This chain joins TRBV19 and TRBJ1-4; D may be TRBD1 (6 bases). CDR3 length: 15 amino acids. Germline values: CDR1 LNHDA, CDR2 SQIVND (reference sequence). Trimming removed 7 bases from V and 8 bases from J, with 20 bases in between. In DNA, the CDR3 is TGTGCCAGTATGACTACAGGGCCAGCCCCCGAAAAACTGTTTTTT. The encoded protein is CASMTTGPAPEKLFF.

This chain's CDR3 is CASSTPNQGQGLGAFF. The CDR3 DNA sequence: TGTGCCAGCAGCACTCCAAACCAGGGACAGGGCTTGGGGGCTTTCTTT. The gene calls are TRBV7-2 and TRBJ1-1, with TRBD1 matching over 9 bases. The length of the CDR3 is 16 residues. V dropped 5 bases and J dropped 11; count of bases not matched to a gene: 18. Germline V lookup: CDR1 SGHTA, CDR2 FQGNSA.